A single sample gave rise to the 9 T cell receptor beta chains below, sequenced in a study of vaccination and CD4 T cells after COVID-19. These receptors' targets are unknown. Oncomine TCR Beta short-read sequencing was applied to DNA from cultured CD4+ T cells. TCRdb reanalysed the PCR reads using MiXCR and keeps one entry per CDR3 protein. The sample carries under 15,000 distinct CDR3 sequences, 40% recorded once. As to treatment: 10-day PBMC culture with coronavirus spike peptide pools or control peptides (ViraFEST assay). Sequenced sample: CD4+ T cells from blood, cultured in vitro. Receptors were obtained from a human donor who had recovered from COVID-19.

This clonotype has more than one count but fewer than ten. The chain combines TRBV7-8 with TRBJ1-5; 8 bases map to TRBD1. Germline CDR1 is SGHVS and CDR2 is FQNEAQ. J lost 3 bases, V lost 5 bases, and 6 bases had no gene match. The CDR3 covers 15 residues. The CDR3 DNA is TGTGCCAGCAGCCTGGGACAGGCGATCAATCAGCCCCAGCATTTT. Its protein product is CASSLGQAINQPQHF. Based on the CDR3 plus reference TRBV7-8 and TRBJ1-5, the full variable domain is GAGVSQSPRYKVAKRGQDVALRCDPISGHVSLFWYQQALGQGPEFLTYFQNEAQLDKSGLPSDRFFAERPEGSVSTLKIQRTQQEDSAVYLCASSLGQAINQPQHFGDGTRLSIL.

The chain employs TRBV19 and TRBJ2-6; no clear D. Trimming took off 6 bases at V and 0 bases at J, with 6 bases between the two ends. From germline, CDR1 is LNHDA and CDR2 SQIVND (reference sequence). The CDR3 is made up of 14 amino acids. The CDR3 loop reads CASRTDSGANVLTF. CDR3 bases: TGTGCCAGTAGGACGGACTCTGGGGCCAACGTCCTGACTTTC.

The chain has TRBV12-3 or TRBV12-4 and TRBJ2-1; tentative D call: TRBD2 (7 bases). V was cut by 8 bases and J by 10 bases, with 12 bases left in between. The CDR3 extends over 11 amino acids. DNA of the CDR3: TGTGCCAGCGGGAGGGGGTTGGAGCAGTTCTTC. Its translation is CASGRGLEQFF.

This clonotype occurred a few times. The chain is built from TRBV2 and TRBJ2-7, with D unclear. The V end was cut by 5 bases, the J end by 2 bases, with 4 bases between. Germline loops: CDR1 SNHLY, CDR2 FYNNEI. This CDR3 spans 11 amino acids. Written as DNA, the CDR3 is TGTGCCAGCAGTCCAACCTACGAGCAGTACTTC. Protein product: CASSPTYEQYF. Looking up the rest from reference TRBV2 and TRBJ2-7 gives the full variable domain: EPEVTQTPSHQVTQMGQEVILRCVPISNHLYFYWYRQILGQKVEFLVSFYNNEISEKSEIFDDQFSVERPDGSNFTLKIRSTKLEDSAMYFCASSPTYEQYFGPGTRLTVT.

The chain couples TRBV5-1 to TRBJ2-1; 9 nucleotides agree with TRBD1. The V gene's germline CDR1 is SGHRS and CDR2 YFSETQ. The CDR3 contains 14 residues. Unmatched junction bases numbered 7, after V lost 4 bases and J lost 8 bases. The DNA of the CDR3 is TGCGCCAGCAGCCTGGGACAGGGTATACATGAGCAGTTCTTC. Translation: CASSLGQGIHEQFF.

This clonotype was recorded only once. The chain has TRBV10-3 and TRBJ1-1; 7 nucleotides line up with TRBD1. Trimming at V came to 11 bases and at J to 4 bases, leaving 10 bases not matched to a gene. CDR1 and CDR2 (germline): ENHRY, SYGVKD. CDR3 length: 13 amino acids. The CDR3 loop is CAVATGQATEAFF. The CDR3 DNA is TGTGCCGTAGCGACAGGGCAGGCCACTGAAGCTTTCTTT.

This clonotype was observed a handful of times. The rearrangement joins TRBV6-1 to TRBJ2-2, with D uncertain. V dropped 1 base and J dropped 0 bases, with 3 bases sitting between them. Germline values: CDR1 MNHNS, CDR2 SASEGT. The CDR3 length is 14 residues. The CDR3 bases are TGTGCCAGCAGTGAAGGACCGAACACCGGGGAGCTGTTTTTT. Encoded protein: CASSEGPNTGELFF.

This chain links TRBV28 with TRBJ2-3, with D possibly being TRBD1 (5 bases). V lost 11 bases to trimming and J lost 5 bases, with 26 bases between them. The length of the CDR3 is 16 residues. Germline loops: CDR1 MDHEN, CDR2 SYDVKM. The CDR3 nucleotides are TGTGCCGGCTTTCCGGTTGGCCAGGGCAAAATAGATACGCAGTATTTT. Its protein is CAGFPVGQGKIDTQYF.

This clonotype was observed a single time. V usage is TRBV6-1 and J usage is TRBJ2-2, with 9 bases matching TRBD1. Germline values: CDR1 MNHNS, CDR2 SASEGT. The trim removed 10 bases at V and 7 bases at J, leaving 16 bases unmatched. CDR3 size: 16 residues. CDR3 DNA sequence: TGTGCCACCAATCGCCGCGGGACAGGGTTGGTCGGGGAGCTGTTTTTT. Its translation: CATNRRGTGLVGELFF.